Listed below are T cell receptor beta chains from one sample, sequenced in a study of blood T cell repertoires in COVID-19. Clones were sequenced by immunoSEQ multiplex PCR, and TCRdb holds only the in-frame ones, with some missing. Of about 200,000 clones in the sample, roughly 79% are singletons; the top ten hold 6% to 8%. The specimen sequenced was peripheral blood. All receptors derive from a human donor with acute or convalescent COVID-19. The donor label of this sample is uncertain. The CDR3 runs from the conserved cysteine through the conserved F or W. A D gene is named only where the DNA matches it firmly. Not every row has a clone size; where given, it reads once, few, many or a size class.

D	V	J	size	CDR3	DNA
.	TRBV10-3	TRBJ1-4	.	CAISEDRLLEKLFF	TGTGCCATCAGTGAGGACAGGTTGTTGGAAAAACTGTTTTTT
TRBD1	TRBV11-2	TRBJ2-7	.	CASSLDPPFTGVTVEQYF	TGTGCCAGCAGCTTAGACCCCCCTTTCACAGGGGTAACCGTCGAGCAGTACTTC
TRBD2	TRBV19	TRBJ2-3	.	CASSLAGEADTQYF	TGTGCCAGTAGTCTTGCGGGAGAGGCAGATACGCAGTATTTT
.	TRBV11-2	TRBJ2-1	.	CASSLEGGRYNEQFF	TGTGCCAGCAGCTTAGAAGGTGGCAGGTACAATGAGCAGTTCTTC
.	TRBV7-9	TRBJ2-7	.	CASQLTGPYEQYF	TGTGCCAGTCAACTGACAGGCCCCTACGAGCAGTACTTC
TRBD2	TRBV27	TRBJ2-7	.	CASRPELAGTYEQYF	TGTGCCAGCCGGCCGGAACTAGCGGGAACCTACGAGCAGTACTTC
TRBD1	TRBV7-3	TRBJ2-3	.	CASSRKTGGETDTQYF	TGTGCCAGCAGCCGCAAGACAGGGGGCGAGACAGATACGCAGTATTTT
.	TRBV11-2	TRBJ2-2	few	CASTLGGPYTGELFF	TGTGCCAGCACCCTGGGGGGACCTTACACCGGGGAGCTGTTTTTT
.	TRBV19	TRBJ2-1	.	CASSRTTLRSYNEQFF	TGTGCCAGTAGTAGAACTACCCTTAGGTCCTACAATGAGCAGTTCTTC
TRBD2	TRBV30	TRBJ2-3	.	CAWSTTGTSGSGSQYF	TGTGCCTGGAGTACCACCGGGACTAGCGGGTCGGGGTCGCAGTATTTT
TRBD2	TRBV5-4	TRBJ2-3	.	CASSWISGRGTDTQYF	TGTGCCAGCAGCTGGATTAGCGGGAGAGGTACAGATACGCAGTATTTT
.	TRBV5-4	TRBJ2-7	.	CASSPDYSHEQYF	TGTGCCAGCAGCCCAGACTACTCCCACGAGCAGTACTTC
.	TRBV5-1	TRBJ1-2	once	CASSLEAGRGYTF	TGCGCCAGCAGCTTGGAGGCAGGGCGCGGCTACACCTTC
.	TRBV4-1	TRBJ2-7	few	CASSPGVFNEQYF	TGCGCCAGCAGCCCCGGGGTATTTAACGAGCAGTACTTC
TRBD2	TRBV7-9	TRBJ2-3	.	CASSLSGTRTDTQYF	TGTGCCAGCAGCCTCAGCGGGACTAGGACAGATACGCAGTATTTT
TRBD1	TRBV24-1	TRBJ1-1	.	CATSDSRTGGVAEAFF	TGTGCCACCAGTGATTCTAGGACAGGGGGCGTCGCTGAAGCTTTCTTT
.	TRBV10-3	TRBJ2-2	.	CAINSGTNTGELFF	TGTGCCATCAATAGCGGAACGAACACCGGGGAGCTGTTTTTT
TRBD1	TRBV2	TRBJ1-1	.	CASRPGTGMFTEAFF	TGTGCCAGCAGACCCGGGACAGGGATGTTCACTGAAGCTTTCTTT
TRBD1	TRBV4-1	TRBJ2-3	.	CASSLGTGGTDTQYF	TGCGCCAGCAGCCTCGGGACAGGGGGCACAGATACGCAGTATTTT
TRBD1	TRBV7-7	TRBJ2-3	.	CASSAGTGGPLSASDTQYF	TGTGCCAGCAGCGCAGGGACAGGGGGCCCTCTTTCAGCCTCAGATACGCAGTATTTT
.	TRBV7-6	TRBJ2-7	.	CASSLGRDSQISYEQYF	TGTGCCAGCAGCTTAGGCCGGGACTCCCAAATCTCCTACGAGCAGTACTTC
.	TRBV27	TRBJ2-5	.	CASSFRRGQETQYF	TGTGCCAGCAGTTTCCGCAGGGGACAAGAGACCCAGTACTTC
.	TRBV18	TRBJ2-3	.	CASSPQLENTQYF	TGTGCCAGCTCACCACAGCTCGAAAATACGCAGTATTTT
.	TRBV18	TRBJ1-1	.	CASSPSAAPRNTEAFF	TGTGCCAGCTCACCAAGTGCTGCGCCGCGGAACACTGAAGCTTTCTTT